The TCR beta chain described here comes from a study of blood T cells in healthy people across ages (dated by TCRdb to between 2014 and 2017). As for the study more broadly: Template switching captured roughly one uniquely barcoded TCR beta cDNA molecule per two T cells in model experiments. To track age-related changes in TCR beta repertoire diversity, the study relied on deep sequencing normalized with unique cDNA molecular identifiers. Four age groups were formed from the donors: young (average 16 years), middle-aged (just under 40), aged (about 68) and long-lived (about 80). The study analyzed two additional independent replicas of 1 million unique cDNA reads from the same blood draw for two donors, one aged 18 to 29 and one aged 80 or older.

V is clipped by 5 bases and J by 7 bases, and the sequence between their germline boundaries is 18 bases long. The CDR3 runs 14 amino acids, cysteine and phenylalanine included. The kept DNA is CDR3 alone, 42 bases in frame from the first base. Per the germline V gene (reference sequence), SEHNR is the CDR1 and FQNEAQ is the CDR2. What the research found in general, with its limitations: The percentage of naive T cells measured by flow cytometry correlated strongly with observed TCR beta diversity. Estimates of total diversity based on one million sequenced T cells were regarded as lower bounds and as underestimates. Because donor CMV infection status was unknown, age-related changes in expanded clonotypes were potentially confounded. Observed TCR beta diversity per million T cells fell roughly linearly with age, and a significant reduction was already apparent by age approximately 41. The long-lived group showed more naive CD4+ T cells, fewer expanded clones and increased TCR diversity than the aged group, suggesting age selection. Bulk unsorted PBMC profiling prevented conclusive comparison of naive and antigen-experienced compartments.

Libraries were made using 5' RACE. The run used an Illumina HiSeq 2500. A second PCR of about 7 to 12 cycles was run with a J-beta primer mix and a sample-barcoded 5' primer. A unique molecular identifier was introduced onto each TCR beta cDNA molecule by a template-switch 5' adaptor carrying 12 random nucleotides. At least 2.5 million CDR3-containing paired-end reads were obtained from each sample. First-strand cDNA was synthesized from all RNA with the Mint cDNA synthesis kit, primed by a TRBC-specific oligonucleotide. After uracil-DNA glycosylase treatment, a first 18-cycle PCR used universal primers M1SS and BC2_uni_R on all cDNA. Under the source paper's analysis protocol: For normalization, 1 million high-quality reads, each with a distinct molecular identifier, were randomly selected from each sample. Instead of being binned into consensus sequences, reads with shared molecular identifiers were discarded. MiTCR, with a Q25 quality threshold and the strictest error-elimination algorithm, was used for CDR3 identification, clonotype clustering and error correction. Lower-bound total TCR beta diversity was estimated with a nonparametric unseen species model using Euler transformation. TCRdb reworked the public reads: Q25 trimming with fastp, MiXCR clone assembly, productive beta chains retained. Every CDR3 protein is listed once, alongside the most common genes and DNA of its rows. These V and J calls rely on TCRdb rather than the paper's analysis. This sample is represented by 780,000 or so distinct CDR3 sequences; about 25% of them were singletons. The ten largest clonotypes hold more than 3% of the sample.

The 39 donors, aged 6 to 90 years, were systemically healthy Caucasian individuals from Russia. About 9.8 milliliters of peripheral blood were drawn from each donor into EDTA-treated Vacutainer tubes. Ficoll-Paque density-gradient centrifugation was used to isolate PBMCs, with at least 7 million per sample. Total RNA, at least 5 micrograms per sample, was extracted from PBMCs with Trizol reagent. For every donor, an aliquot of PBMCs went through flow cytometry to measure the percentages of naive CD45RAhigh/CD27high T cells. In the case of this clonotype: This clone's antigen is unknown. The sample holds no much larger clone one base away, and base qualities are not on file.

Separately, the same data were catalogued under a study of T cells of mothers and their children. From that second study: Nine systemically healthy Caucasian individuals served as donors, namely three mothers together with their six children. cDNA synthesis used all of the extracted RNA, with approximately 1.6 ug of RNA in each 15 ul reaction. Sample barcodes and 2-4 random nucleotides were added via the M1S primer in the second PCR. Each mother yielded over 8.5 million TCR beta CDR3 reads and each child about 3 million reads. Thymic selection similarly shapes TCR recombination output in related and unrelated pairs, with minor effect from inherited differences. Normalized repertoire overlap in related mother-child pairs was always slightly higher than in unrelated mother-child pairs, but the difference was never significant. Persistent microchimeric T cell clones were not detected, at a sensitivity of approximately 98 clones per million clonotypes. The study used deep NGS to compare TCR beta repertoires of mothers and children, seeking features distinguishing related mother-child pairs from unrelated individuals. On average, the children were around 11 +/- 4 years old, while the mothers were around 40 +/- 4 years old. After adapters were ligated using NEBNext reagents, the libraries underwent 100+100 nt paired-end sequencing on an Illumina HiSeq 2000. Mother and child libraries were prepared a month apart and sequenced in separate runs to prevent cross-contamination. For each donor, between about 500,000 and 2,200,000 distinct TCR beta clonotypes were identified. Naive TCR beta clonotypes were estimated from low-frequency clonotypes matched to each donor's FACS-determined naive share, without sorting.

This clonotype originated in a boy aged 10-17 years in good health. The chain couples TRBV7-9 to TRBJ2-7; 6 matching bases give a weak D call of TRBD2. Sequences were obtained from blood. In nucleotide form, the sequence is TGTGCCAGCAGCAGCCGGGACTTCCCTAGAGAGCAGTACTTC. This gives the protein CASSSRDFPREQYF.